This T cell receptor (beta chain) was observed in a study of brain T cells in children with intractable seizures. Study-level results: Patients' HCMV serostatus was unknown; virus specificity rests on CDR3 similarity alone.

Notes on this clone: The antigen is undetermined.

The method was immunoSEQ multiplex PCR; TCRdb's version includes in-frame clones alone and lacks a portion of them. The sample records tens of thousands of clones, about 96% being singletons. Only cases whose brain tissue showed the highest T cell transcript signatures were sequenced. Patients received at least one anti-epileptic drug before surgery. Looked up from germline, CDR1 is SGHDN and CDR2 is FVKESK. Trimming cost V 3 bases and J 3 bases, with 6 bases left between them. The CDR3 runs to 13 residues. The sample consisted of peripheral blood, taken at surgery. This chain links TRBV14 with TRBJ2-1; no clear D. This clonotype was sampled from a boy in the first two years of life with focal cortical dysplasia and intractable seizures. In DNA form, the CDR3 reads TGTGCCAGCAGCCAGCTGGTCTACAATGAGCAGTTCTTC. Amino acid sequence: CASSQLVYNEQFF.